The rows below give T cell receptor beta chains drawn from one sample of a study of blood T cell repertoires in COVID-19. The assay was immunoSEQ multiplex PCR, and TCRdb's table has in-frame clones only and misses some. Of 110,000 to 150,000 clones in the sample, approximately 90% were seen once. Sample: peripheral blood. The origin of the receptors is a woman in her thirties or forties with acute or convalescent COVID-19. The CDR3 runs from the conserved cysteine through the conserved F or W. The D gene is left open where the match is weak. Rows may omit the clone size; those that give it use once, few, many or a size class.

clone_size	d_call	j_call	v_call	cdr3_aa	cdr3_nt
NA	TRBD2	TRBJ2-7	TRBV5-4	CASSAAGTSGGAHEQYF	TGTGCCAGCAGCGCAGCCGGGACTAGCGGGGGGGCCCACGAGCAGTACTTC
NA	NA	TRBJ1-2	TRBV10-3	CAIREEGEGGYTF	TGTGCCATCAGGGAGGAGGGGGAGGGTGGCTACACCTTC
NA	TRBD1	TRBJ2-7	TRBV27	CASSSPGTENEQYF	TGTGCCAGCAGTTCCCCCGGGACAGAAAACGAGCAGTACTTC
few	NA	TRBJ1-1	TRBV6-5	CASSSTGWTEAFF	TGTGCCAGCAGTTCCACAGGGTGGACTGAAGCTTTCTTT
NA	TRBD1	TRBJ1-1	TRBV27	CASSLLQGQGGRNTEAFF	TGTGCCAGCAGTTTATTACAGGGACAGGGAGGTAGGAACACTGAAGCTTTCTTT
NA	TRBD1	TRBJ1-6	TRBV10-3	CAISETRGDNSPLHF	TGTGCCATCAGTGAGACCAGGGGGGATAATTCACCCCTCCACTTT
NA	TRBD1	TRBJ2-1	TRBV7-9	CASSNPGQGGNEQFF	TGTGCCAGCAGCAACCCGGGACAGGGAGGGAATGAGCAGTTCTTC
NA	TRBD2	TRBJ2-3	TRBV4-3	CASSQESLAGGDTQYF	TGCGCCAGCAGCCAAGAGAGTCTAGCGGGAGGGGATACGCAGTATTTT
NA	NA	TRBJ1-4	TRBV29-1	CSVGEGTTNEKLFF	TGCAGCGTTGGAGAGGGCACAACTAATGAAAAACTGTTTTTT
NA	NA	TRBJ2-7	TRBV28	CASSLNGGYEQYF	TGTGCCAGCAGTTTAAACGGGGGTTACGAGCAGTACTTC
NA	TRBD1	TRBJ2-5	TRBV6-5	CASSPGQGVQETQYF	TGTGCCAGCAGCCCGGGACAGGGAGTACAAGAGACCCAGTACTTC
NA	TRBD2	TRBJ2-7	TRBV6-5	CASNGGGEYEQYF	TGTGCCAGCAACGGCGGGGGGGAGTACGAGCAGTACTTC
NA	NA	TRBJ1-6	TRBV4-2	CASSQGQSPPLHF	TGTGCCAGCAGCCAAGGACAGTCCCCACCCCTCCACTTT
NA	NA	TRBJ2-3	TRBV7-8	CASSLGGRGGTDTQYF	TGTGCCAGCAGCTTAGGGGGCCGAGGAGGCACAGATACGCAGTATTTT
NA	TRBD2	TRBJ2-7	TRBV18	CASSPIWTSGGAEQYF	TGTGCCAGCTCACCAATTTGGACTAGCGGGGGGGCTGAGCAGTACTTC
NA	NA	TRBJ2-1	TRBV5-1	CASSLRSLNEQFF	TGCGCCAGCAGCTTGCGTTCGTTGAATGAGCAGTTCTTC
NA	NA	TRBJ2-1	TRBV12-5	CASGLVLGRNNEQFF	TGTGCTAGTGGTTTGGTACTAGGGCGGAACAATGAGCAGTTCTTC
NA	NA	TRBJ1-1	TRBV19	CASSIAFFGTEAFF	TGTGCCAGTAGTATTGCTTTTTTCGGCACTGAAGCTTTCTTT
NA	NA	TRBJ2-6	TRBV12-5	CASGIRLAGANVLTF	TGTGCTAGTGGTATTCGGTTGGCTGGGGCCAACGTCCTGACTTTC
NA	TRBD1	TRBJ2-7	TRBV11-3	CASSSGQGYEQYF	TGTGCCAGCAGCTCGGGACAGGGCTACGAGCAGTACTTC
NA	TRBD2	TRBJ2-5	TRBV14	CASSQWTSGAAVTQYF	TGTGCCAGCAGCCAATGGACTAGCGGGGCCGCTGTCACCCAGTACTTC
NA	NA	TRBJ1-2	TRBV11-1	CASSLERGRSYGYTF	TGTGCCAGCAGCTTAGAGCGGGGCCGAAGCTATGGCTACACCTTC
once	NA	TRBJ1-1	TRBV3-1/TRBV3-2	CASSAGGGTEAFF	TGTGCCAGCAGCGCAGGCGGGGGCACTGAAGCTTTCTTT
NA	NA	TRBJ2-2	TRBV11-3	CASSPDTGRAGELFF	TGTGCCAGCAGCCCAGATACAGGGCGGGCCGGGGAGCTGTTTTTT
NA	TRBD2	TRBJ2-1	TRBV9	CASSVAGGRVNEQFF	TGTGCCAGCAGCGTAGCGGGGGGGCGTGTCAATGAGCAGTTCTTC
NA	TRBD1	TRBJ2-1	TRBV5-1	CASSWIQGDEQFF	TGCGCCAGCAGCTGGATACAGGGGGATGAGCAGTTCTTC
few	NA	TRBJ1-6	TRBV27	CASSSSSYNSPLHF	TGTGCCAGCAGTTCGAGCTCCTATAATTCACCCCTCCACTTT
NA	NA	TRBJ1-5	TRBV4-3	CASSQDLPQPQHF	TGCGCCAGCAGCCAAGATCTACCTCAGCCCCAGCATTTT
NA	NA	TRBJ1-5	TRBV7-2	CASSLDSGNQPQHF	TGTGCCAGCAGCTTAGATTCAGGGAATCAGCCCCAGCATTTT
NA	TRBD1	TRBJ2-7	TRBV7-2	CASSPRDRVYEQYF	TGTGCCAGCAGCCCGAGGGACAGGGTTTACGAGCAGTACTTC
NA	TRBD1	TRBJ2-3	TRBV5-1	CASSLGQGFTDTQYF	TGCGCCAGCAGTCTGGGACAGGGCTTCACAGATACGCAGTATTTT
NA	TRBD1	TRBJ1-2	TRBV7-9	CASSLTGGYGYTF	TGTGCCAGCAGCCTGACAGGGGGCTATGGCTACACCTTC
NA	NA	TRBJ1-2	TRBV20-1	CSAYQGYGYTF	TGCAGTGCTTATCAGGGGTATGGCTACACCTTC
NA	NA	TRBJ1-3	TRBV11-2	CASSFSYLGNTIYF	TGTGCCAGCAGCTTCTCCTATTTAGGAAACACCATATATTTT
NA	NA	TRBJ1-5	TRBV5-6	CASSLWTAYQPQHF	TGTGCCAGCAGCTTGTGGACAGCGTATCAGCCCCAGCATTTT
NA	NA	TRBJ2-7	TRBV4-2	CASSQDFPGVLTYEQYF	TGTGCCAGCAGCCAAGATTTCCCGGGAGTCCTTACCTACGAGCAGTACTTC
NA	TRBD1	TRBJ1-4	TRBV5-1	CASSAETGGKLFF	TGCGCCAGCAGCGCTGAAACAGGGGGAAAACTGTTTTTT
NA	TRBD1	TRBJ1-2	TRBV5-6	CASSTQGKRGYTF	TGTGCCAGCAGCACACAGGGGAAACGGGGCTACACCTTC
NA	NA	TRBJ1-5	TRBV30	CAWSGRGNQPQHF	TGTGCCTGGAGTGGCCGCGGAAATCAGCCCCAGCATTTT
NA	TRBD2	TRBJ2-1	TRBV3-1/TRBV3-2	CATASGSVEQFF	TGTGCCACCGCTAGCGGGAGTGTTGAGCAGTTCTTC
NA	TRBD2	TRBJ2-1	TRBV7-2	CASSLDAGGPLYEQFF	TGTGCCAGCAGCTTAGATGCGGGAGGGCCTCTATATGAGCAGTTCTTC
few	TRBD2	TRBJ2-5	TRBV5-1	CASSLTGGGETQYF	TGCGCCAGCAGCTTGACGGGGGGTGGTGAGACCCAGTACTTC
NA	NA	TRBJ2-5	TRBV7-9	CASSLGTSETQYF	TGTGCCAGCAGCTTAGGAACTAGTGAGACCCAGTACTTC
few	TRBD1	TRBJ1-4	TRBV7-2	CASSLVGTGGEKLFF	TGTGCCAGCAGCTTAGTGGGGACAGGGGGAGAAAAACTGTTTTTT
NA	TRBD1	TRBJ2-1	TRBV7-2	CASSSGTGGHNEQFF	TGTGCCAGCAGCTCCGGGACAGGGGGCCACAATGAGCAGTTCTTC
NA	NA	TRBJ2-4	TRBV3-1/TRBV3-2	CASSQALTSSIQYF	TGTGCCAGCAGCCAAGCCCTGACTAGTAGCATTCAGTACTTC
NA	NA	TRBJ2-5	TRBV12-3/TRBV12-4	CASSFAGQETQYF	TGTGCCAGCAGTTTTGCAGGGCAAGAGACCCAGTACTTC
NA	TRBD2	TRBJ2-1	TRBV9	CASSLYGGTYNEQFF	TGTGCCAGCTCACTATACGGGGGGACCTACAATGAGCAGTTCTTC
NA	NA	TRBJ2-6	TRBV6-2/TRBV6-3	CASSYFTTRSSGANVLTF	TGTGCCAGCAGTTACTTTACTACCCGTAGCTCTGGGGCCAACGTCCTGACTTTC
NA	TRBD1	TRBJ1-6	TRBV7-2	CASSLLTGNSPLHF	TGTGCCAGCAGCTTACTGACAGGGAATTCACCCCTCCACTTT
NA	NA	TRBJ1-1	TRBV29-1	CSVERNTEAFF	TGCAGCGTTGAGAGGAACACTGAAGCTTTCTTT
NA	NA	TRBJ2-1	TRBV9	CASSATSNSPYNEQFF	TGTGCCAGCAGCGCGACTAGTAACTCGCCCTACAATGAGCAGTTCTTC
NA	NA	TRBJ1-6	TRBV30	CAWGIGSYNSPLHF	TGTGCCTGGGGGATCGGCTCCTATAATTCACCCCTCCACTTT
few	NA	TRBJ2-7	TRBV11-3	CASSLGPGSYEQYF	TGTGCCAGCAGCCTAGGCCCAGGTTCCTACGAGCAGTACTTC
NA	TRBD2	TRBJ2-5	TRBV19	CASSRASGIQETQYF	TGTGCCAGTAGTAGGGCTAGCGGGATTCAAGAGACCCAGTACTTC
NA	TRBD2	TRBJ2-1	TRBV13	CASSLAVAGGEEQFF	TGTGCCAGCAGCTTAGCGGTAGCGGGGGGCGAGGAGCAGTTCTTC
NA	NA	TRBJ1-1	TRBV9	CASSVDRGKNTEAFF	TGTGCCAGCAGCGTAGATAGGGGGAAGAACACTGAAGCTTTCTTT